The 21 T cell receptor beta chains in this list originate from one sample, sequenced in a study of blood T cell repertoires in COVID-19. TCRdb keeps only in-frame clones here, not all; method: immunoSEQ multiplex PCR. The data show 200,000 to 250,000 clones, with around 83% seen just once and 5.2% held by the top ten. The sample taken for sequencing was peripheral blood. These receptors came from a woman aged 70-85 years with COVID-19, enrolled during active disease.

This chain links TRBV3-1 (or the pseudogene TRBV3-2) with TRBJ1-2; the D is unclear. Looked up from germline, CDR1 is LGHDT and CDR2 is YNNKEL (reference sequence). Trimming pared 1 base from V and 6 bases from J, leaving 6 bases between. The CDR3 loop spans 12 amino acids. Here the CDR3 reads CASSQATDGYTF. The CDR3 DNA sequence: TGTGCCAGCAGCCAAGCTACAGATGGCTACACCTTC.

The chain recombines TRBV21-1 with TRBJ1-1; the table's D gene call, TRBD1, was not cross checked with the DNA. TRBV21-1 represents a pseudogene. This CDR3 has 20 residues. CDR3 loop: CASSKRLGTGLLYHHTEAFF. Here the CDR3 DNA reads TGTGCCAGCAGCAAAAGGCTCGGGACAGGCCTTCTCTATCATCACACTGAAGCTTTCTTT.

V is TRBV10-3 and J is TRBJ2-1; possibly TRBD1 for D (6 bases). The CDR3 has 17 amino acids. The ends were cut back, 4 bases at V and 6 bases at J, with 22 bases in the middle. From germline, CDR1 is ENHRY and CDR2 SYGVKD. In nucleotides, the CDR3 is TGTGCCATCAGTGTTCGTTGGGTCGGGACACCCCCCAATGAGCAGTTCTTC. Its protein is CAISVRWVGTPPNEQFF.

The genes are TRBV2 and TRBJ2-6, with a tentative D call TRBD1 (6 bases). Germline V lookup: CDR1 SNHLY, CDR2 FYNNEI. This CDR3 is built from 16 residues. The germline V and J ends were trimmed by 6 bases and 0 bases, with 12 bases remaining between them. The CDR3 here is CASSSDRNSGANVLTF. DNA for the CDR3: TGTGCCAGCAGCTCGGACAGAAACTCTGGGGCCAACGTCCTGACTTTC.

The rearrangement uses TRBV15 and TRBJ2-1; 9 positions match TRBD2. Germline loops: CDR1 LNHNV, CDR2 YYDKDF (reference sequence). CDR3 length: 17 residues. The V gene end was trimmed by 1 base and the J gene end by 3 bases; junction bases not matched to a gene: 7. In nucleotides, the CDR3 is TGTGCCACCAGCAGAGTTTTTTCTAGCGGGAACTACAATGAGCAGTTCTTC. It yields the protein CATSRVFSSGNYNEQFF.

The chain combines TRBV27 with TRBJ1-4, with 8 nucleotides matching TRBD1. Trimming took 4 bases from V and 8 from J; bases not matched to a gene: 6. The CDR3 length is 14 residues. Germline V CDR1 and CDR2: MNHEY, SMNVEV (reference sequence). The CDR3 is CASSSYRGTEKLFF. DNA for the CDR3: TGTGCCAGCAGTTCGTACAGGGGGACCGAAAAACTGTTTTTT. The complete variable domain, with remaining parts taken from reference TRBV27 and TRBJ1-4, reads EAQVTQNPRYLITVTGKKLTVTCSQNMNHEYMSWYRQDPGLGLRQIYYSMNVEVTDKGDVPEGYKVSRKEKRNFPLILESPSPNQTSLYFCASSSYRGTEKLFFGSGTQLSVL.

The chain joins TRBV7-9 to TRBJ1-1; 10 bases agree with TRBD1. Germline values: CDR1 SEHNR, CDR2 FQNEAQ (reference sequence). V shed 5 bases and J 4 bases; nucleotides not matched to a gene: 7. This CDR3 is 15 amino acids long. In DNA form, the CDR3 reads TGTGCCAGCAGCCTAAGGACAGGGGGAGGCACTGAAGCTTTCTTT. Its translation is CASSLRTGGGTEAFF.

The chain couples TRBV28 to TRBJ1-2; 12 bases agree with TRBD1. In germline, CDR1 is MDHEN, CDR2 SYDVKM. The junction had 16 bases not matched to a gene; V was cut back by 5 bases and J by 3 bases. The CDR3 is 19 residues long. The CDR3 DNA follows: TGTGCCAGCAGTACCTACAGCTGGGACAGGGGGCGGAGGGACTATGGCTACACCTTC. Its protein is CASSTYSWDRGRRDYGYTF.

The CDR3 sequence: CSGGALQETQYF. For the CDR3, the DNA is TGCAGCGGCGGGGCCCTCCAAGAGACCCAGTACTTC. The rearrangement links TRBV29-1 to TRBJ2-5; TRBD2 might be the D (6 bases). CDR1 SQVTM and CDR2 ANQGSEA come from the germline V gene. The ends were cut back, 7 bases at V and 1 base at J, with 10 bases in the middle. The CDR3 length is 12 residues. Full variable domain (outside the CDR3, taken from reference TRBV29-1 and TRBJ2-5): SAVISQKPSRDICQRGTSLTIQCQVDSQVTMMFWYRQQPGQSLTLIATANQGSEATYESGFVIDKFPISRPNLTFSTLTVSNMSPEDSSIYLCSGGALQETQYFGPGTRLLVL.

This clone was recorded only once. The chain recombines TRBV7-3 with TRBJ2-1; weak D call: TRBD2 (6 bases). The V end was cut by 5 bases, the J end by 4 bases, with 15 bases between. Germline V CDR1 and CDR2: SGHTA, FQGTGA. CDR3 length: 15 residues. The CDR3 sequence is CASSRTNGAYNEQFF. DNA for the CDR3: TGTGCCAGCAGCCGGACTAACGGAGCATACAATGAGCAGTTCTTC.

This clone was counted a single time. CDR3 loop: CASSVEGWGRYGYTF. The CDR3 coding sequence is TGTGCCAGCAGCGTAGAGGGTTGGGGGCGTTATGGCTACACCTTC. The V and J genes are TRBV9 and TRBJ1-2, with a possible D match to TRBD1 (6 bases). Germline CDR1 reads SGDLS; CDR2 reads YYNGEE. The CDR3 covers 15 residues. V lost 0 bases and J lost 5, with 14 bases in between.

Remarks on this clone: Other DNA sequences in this sample translate to the same CDR3. The gene calls are TRBV7-2 and TRBJ1-3; D unresolved. This CDR3 is built from 15 residues. V shed 1 base and J shed 2 bases, with 9 bases lying between them. CDR1 and CDR2 (germline): SGHTA, FQGNSA. The CDR3 DNA sequence: TGTGCCAGCAGCTTAGACCGGGGAACTGGAAACACCATATATTTT. This encodes CASSLDRGTGNTIYF.

The chain has TRBV7-2 and TRBJ2-2; D is undetermined. This CDR3 spans 15 amino acids. CDR1 SGHTA and CDR2 FQGNSA come from the germline V gene. V was shortened by 0 bases and J by 0 bases, with 5 bases between the two germline ends. The CDR3 is CASSLASTNTGELFF. The CDR3 coding sequence is TGTGCCAGCAGCTTAGCTTCTACGAACACCGGGGAGCTGTTTTTT.

The chain joins TRBV6-1 to TRBJ1-5, with D possibly TRBD1 on 5 matching bases. Germline CDR1 and CDR2: MNHNS and SASEGT. The CDR3 is 15 amino acids. The V and J ends lost 2 bases and 5 bases respectively, with 13 bases between them. The CDR3 nucleotides are TGTGCCAGCAGTGAATGGGCAGGGTGGGATCAGCCCCAGCATTTT. Protein product: CASSEWAGWDQPQHF.

This chain connects TRBV5-1 to TRBJ2-7; TRBD1 matches 8 bases. Germline-derived CDR1 and CDR2 are SGHRS and YFSETQ. The CDR3 consists of 15 residues. Losses at the gene ends were 2 bases for V and 6 bases for J; bases not matched to a gene: 10. DNA for the CDR3: TGCGCCAGCAGCTTCGATAGAGGAGACAGGGGCGAGCAGTACTTC. Its translation: CASSFDRGDRGEQYF.

V gene TRBV30 combines with J gene TRBJ2-7; D call uncertain. The CDR3 runs 12 residues. Trimming stripped 3 bases from V and 4 bases from J, with 10 bases between. Germline V lookup: CDR1 GTSNPN, CDR2 SVGIG (reference sequence). The CDR3 nucleotides read TGTGCCTGGAGGTCAGACAAATACGAGCAGTACTTC. Translation gives CAWRSDKYEQYF. The full variable domain, with the rest looked up from reference TRBV30 and TRBJ2-7, is SQTIHQWPATLVQPVGSPLSLECTVEGTSNPNLYWYRQAAGRGLQLLFYSVGIGQISSEVPQNLSASRPQDRQFILSSKKLLLSDSGFYLCAWRSDKYEQYFGPGTRLTVT.

This chain uses TRBV7-8 with TRBJ2-5, with a weak D call TRBD2 (5 bases). Trimming shortened V by 1 base and J by 5 bases, and 11 bases separated the two germline ends. CDR1 and CDR2 from the germline V gene are SGHVS and FQNEAQ. The CDR3 sequence is 14 residues long. CDR3 residues: CASSLVEGTETQYF. Here the CDR3 DNA reads TGTGCCAGCAGCTTAGTTGAGGGTACGGAGACCCAGTACTTC.

This clone was found once. This sequence joins TRBV28 and TRBJ1-3, with TRBD1 matching 7 bases. The length of the CDR3 is 17 residues. Germline-derived CDR1 and CDR2 are MDHEN and SYDVKM. The V segment lost 6 bases and the J segment 0 bases; nucleotides outside the gene matches: 11. The CDR3 reads CASRPSDRLFSGNTIYF. The CDR3 nucleotides are TGTGCCAGCAGACCCTCGGACAGGTTGTTCTCTGGAAACACCATATATTTT.

For this clone: Other DNA sequences in this sample translate to the same CDR3. The chain uses TRBV7-2 and TRBJ2-3, with 8 bases fitting TRBD2. The CDR3 is made up of 15 amino acids. In germline, CDR1 is SGHTA, CDR2 FQGNSA. The trim removed 2 bases at V and 0 bases at J, leaving 1 base unmatched. CDR3 amino acids: CASSLTSGSTDTQYF. CDR3 sequence (DNA): TGTGCCAGCAGCTTAACTAGCGGCAGCACAGATACGCAGTATTTT.

This chain links TRBV3-1 (or the pseudogene TRBV3-2) with TRBJ1-3, with D unclear. This CDR3 has 14 residues. The ends were cut back, 3 bases at V and 8 bases at J, with 14 bases in the middle. From germline, CDR1 is LGHDT and CDR2 YNNKEL (reference sequence). Here the CDR3 DNA reads TGTGCCAGCAGCCAGGCAGGCTACTTGGACACCATATATTTT. Translated: CASSQAGYLDTIYF.

This chain uses TRBV3-1 (or the pseudogene TRBV3-2) with TRBJ2-3, with D perhaps TRBD2 (5 bases). Germline V gene lookup returns CDR1 LGHDT and CDR2 YNNKEL (reference sequence). This CDR3 is built from 14 residues. The V end lost 7 bases, the J end lost 2 bases, and 13 bases lay between the germline ends. The CDR3 here is CASNSGIITDTQYF. CDR3 nucleotides: TGTGCCAGCAACAGCGGTATCATCACAGATACGCAGTATTTT.